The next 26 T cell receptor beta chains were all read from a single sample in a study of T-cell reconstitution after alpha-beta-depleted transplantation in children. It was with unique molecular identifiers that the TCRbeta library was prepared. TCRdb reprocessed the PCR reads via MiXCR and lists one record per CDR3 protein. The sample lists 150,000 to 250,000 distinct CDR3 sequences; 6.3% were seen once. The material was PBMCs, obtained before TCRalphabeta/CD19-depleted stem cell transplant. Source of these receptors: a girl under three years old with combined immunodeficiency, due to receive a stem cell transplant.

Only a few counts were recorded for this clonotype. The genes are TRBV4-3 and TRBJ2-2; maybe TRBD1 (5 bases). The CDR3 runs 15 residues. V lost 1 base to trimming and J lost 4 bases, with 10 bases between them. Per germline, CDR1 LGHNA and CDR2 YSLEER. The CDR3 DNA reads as TGCGCCAGCAGCCAAGGAAGCAGGGTCACCGGGGAGCTGTTTTTT. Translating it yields CASSQGSRVTGELFF.

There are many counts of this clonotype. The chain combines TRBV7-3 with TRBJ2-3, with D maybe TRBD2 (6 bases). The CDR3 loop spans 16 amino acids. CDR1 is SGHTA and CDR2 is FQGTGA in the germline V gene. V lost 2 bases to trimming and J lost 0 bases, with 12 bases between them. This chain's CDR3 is CASSLAEGISTDTQYF. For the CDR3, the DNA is TGTGCCAGCAGCTTAGCGGAGGGGATAAGCACAGATACGCAGTATTTT.

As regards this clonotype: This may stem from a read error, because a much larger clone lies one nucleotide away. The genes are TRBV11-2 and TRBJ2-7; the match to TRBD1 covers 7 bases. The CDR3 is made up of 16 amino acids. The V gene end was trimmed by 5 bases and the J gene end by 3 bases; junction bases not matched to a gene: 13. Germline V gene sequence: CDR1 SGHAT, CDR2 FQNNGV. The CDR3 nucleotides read TGTGCCAGCAGCACCCCCGGACAGGTACCGTACTACGAGCAGTACTTC. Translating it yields CASSTPGQVPYYEQYF.

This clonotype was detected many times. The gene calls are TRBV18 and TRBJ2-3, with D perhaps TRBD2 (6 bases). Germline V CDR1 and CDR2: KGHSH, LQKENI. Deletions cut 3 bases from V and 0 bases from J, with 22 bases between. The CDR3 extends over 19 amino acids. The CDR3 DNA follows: TGTGCCAGCTCACCGAGTCGATTATCGGGGGTACGAAGCACAGATACGCAGTATTTT. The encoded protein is CASSPSRLSGVRSTDTQYF.

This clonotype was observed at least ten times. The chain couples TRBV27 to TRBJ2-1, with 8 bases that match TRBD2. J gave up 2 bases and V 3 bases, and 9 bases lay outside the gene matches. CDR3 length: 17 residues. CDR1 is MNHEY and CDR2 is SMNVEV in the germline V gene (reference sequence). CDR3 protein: CASSFVRAGGTYNEQFF. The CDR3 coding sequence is TGTGCCAGCAGTTTTGTTAGGGCGGGGGGCACCTACAATGAGCAGTTCTTC.

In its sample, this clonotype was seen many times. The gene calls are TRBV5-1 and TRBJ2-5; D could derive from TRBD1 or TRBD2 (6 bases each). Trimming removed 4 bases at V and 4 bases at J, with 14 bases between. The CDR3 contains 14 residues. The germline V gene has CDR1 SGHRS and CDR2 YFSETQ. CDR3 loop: CASSPREGGETQYF. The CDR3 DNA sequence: TGCGCCAGCAGCCCTAGAGAGGGGGGAGAGACCCAGTACTTC.

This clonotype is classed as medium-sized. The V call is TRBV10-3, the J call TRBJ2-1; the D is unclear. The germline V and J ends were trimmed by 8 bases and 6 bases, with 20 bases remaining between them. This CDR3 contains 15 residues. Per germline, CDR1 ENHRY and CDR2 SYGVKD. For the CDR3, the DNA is TGTGCCATCGGGAACACGAGTCGACTCTTCAATGAGCAGTTCTTC. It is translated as CAIGNTSRLFNEQFF.

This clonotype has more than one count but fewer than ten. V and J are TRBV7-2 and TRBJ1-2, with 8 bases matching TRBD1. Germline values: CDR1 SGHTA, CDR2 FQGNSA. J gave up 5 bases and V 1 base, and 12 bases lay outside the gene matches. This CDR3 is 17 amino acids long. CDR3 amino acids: CASSLVAIRTGSYGYTF. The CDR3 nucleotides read TGTGCCAGCAGCTTAGTAGCCATCAGGACAGGGTCTTATGGCTACACCTTC.

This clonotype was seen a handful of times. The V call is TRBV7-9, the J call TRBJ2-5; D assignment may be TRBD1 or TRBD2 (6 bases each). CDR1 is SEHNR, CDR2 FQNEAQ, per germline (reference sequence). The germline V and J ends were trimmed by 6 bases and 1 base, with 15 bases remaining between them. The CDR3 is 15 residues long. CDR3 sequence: CASRIDGGGQETQYF. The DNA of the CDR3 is TGTGCCAGCAGGATCGACGGAGGGGGCCAAGAGACCCAGTACTTC.

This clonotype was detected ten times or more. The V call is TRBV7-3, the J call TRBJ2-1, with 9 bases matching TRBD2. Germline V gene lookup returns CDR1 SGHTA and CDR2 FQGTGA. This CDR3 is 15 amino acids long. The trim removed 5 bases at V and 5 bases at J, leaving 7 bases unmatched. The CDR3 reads CASSPETSGDNEQFF. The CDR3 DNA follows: TGTGCCAGCAGCCCGGAGACTAGCGGCGACAATGAGCAGTTCTTC.

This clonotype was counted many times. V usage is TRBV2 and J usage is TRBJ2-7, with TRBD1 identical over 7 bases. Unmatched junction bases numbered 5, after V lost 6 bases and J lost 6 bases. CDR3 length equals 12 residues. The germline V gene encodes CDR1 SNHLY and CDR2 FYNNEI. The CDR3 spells CASRTEGAEQYF. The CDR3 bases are TGTGCCAGCAGAACCGAGGGGGCCGAGCAGTACTTC.

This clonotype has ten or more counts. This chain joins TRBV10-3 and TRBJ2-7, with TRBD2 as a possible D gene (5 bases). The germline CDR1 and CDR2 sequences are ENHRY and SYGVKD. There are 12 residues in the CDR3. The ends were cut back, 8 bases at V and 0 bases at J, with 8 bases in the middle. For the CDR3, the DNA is TGTGCCATCGGACGGGACTCCTACGAGCAGTACTTC. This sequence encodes CAIGRDSYEQYF.

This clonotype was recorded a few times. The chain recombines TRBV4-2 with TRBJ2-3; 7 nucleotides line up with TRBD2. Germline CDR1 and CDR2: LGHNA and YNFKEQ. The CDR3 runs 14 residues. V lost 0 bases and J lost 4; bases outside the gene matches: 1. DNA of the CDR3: TGTGCCAGCAGCCAAGAGACTAGCCCAGATACGCAGTATTTT. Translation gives CASSQETSPDTQYF.

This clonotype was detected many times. CDR3 loop: CASSLNSIDEQFF. CDR3 nucleotide sequence: TGTGCCAGCAGCTTAAATAGTATCGATGAGCAGTTCTTC. The rearrangement uses TRBV7-3 and TRBJ2-1; unclear D gene. Germline CDR1 is SGHTA and CDR2 is FQGTGA. This CDR3 spans 13 amino acids. V was cut by 1 base and J by 8 bases, with 9 bases left in between.

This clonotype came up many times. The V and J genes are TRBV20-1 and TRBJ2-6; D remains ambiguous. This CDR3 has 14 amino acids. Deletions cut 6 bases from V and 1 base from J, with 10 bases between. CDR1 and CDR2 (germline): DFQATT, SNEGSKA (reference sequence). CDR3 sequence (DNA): TGCAGTGCGAGACACCTTTCTGGGGCCAACGTCCTGACTTTC. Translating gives CSARHLSGANVLTF.

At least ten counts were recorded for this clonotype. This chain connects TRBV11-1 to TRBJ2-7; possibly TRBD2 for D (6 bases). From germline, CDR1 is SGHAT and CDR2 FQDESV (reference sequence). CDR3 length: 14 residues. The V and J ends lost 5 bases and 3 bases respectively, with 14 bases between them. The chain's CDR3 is CASSPSGLHYEQYF. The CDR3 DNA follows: TGTGCCAGCAGCCCCTCGGGACTCCACTACGAGCAGTACTTC.

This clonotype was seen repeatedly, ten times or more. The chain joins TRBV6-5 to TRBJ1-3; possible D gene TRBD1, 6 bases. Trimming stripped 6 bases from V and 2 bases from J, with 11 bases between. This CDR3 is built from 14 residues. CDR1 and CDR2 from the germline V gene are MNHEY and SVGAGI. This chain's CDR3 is CASRTRGPGNTIYF. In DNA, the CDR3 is TGTGCCAGCAGGACCCGGGGGCCTGGAAACACCATATATTTT.

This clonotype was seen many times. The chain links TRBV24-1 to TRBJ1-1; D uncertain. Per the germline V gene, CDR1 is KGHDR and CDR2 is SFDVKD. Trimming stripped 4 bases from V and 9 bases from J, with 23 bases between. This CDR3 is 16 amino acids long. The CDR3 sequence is CATSDPSPAGGGQAFF. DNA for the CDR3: TGTGCCACCAGTGACCCAAGTCCGGCGGGAGGAGGGCAAGCTTTCTTT.

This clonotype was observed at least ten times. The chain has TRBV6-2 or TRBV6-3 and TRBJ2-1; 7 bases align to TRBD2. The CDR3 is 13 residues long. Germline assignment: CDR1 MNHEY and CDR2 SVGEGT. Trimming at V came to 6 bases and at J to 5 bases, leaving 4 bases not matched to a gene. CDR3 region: CASSLAADNEQFF. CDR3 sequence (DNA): TGTGCCAGCAGCCTAGCGGCCGACAATGAGCAGTTCTTC.

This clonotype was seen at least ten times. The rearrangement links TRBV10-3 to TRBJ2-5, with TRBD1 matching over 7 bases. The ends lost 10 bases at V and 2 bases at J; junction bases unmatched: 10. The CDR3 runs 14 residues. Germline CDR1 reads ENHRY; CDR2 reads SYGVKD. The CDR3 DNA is TGTGCCAGTCGAAACAGGGGTGAACAAGAGACCCAGTACTTC. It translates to CASRNRGEQETQYF.

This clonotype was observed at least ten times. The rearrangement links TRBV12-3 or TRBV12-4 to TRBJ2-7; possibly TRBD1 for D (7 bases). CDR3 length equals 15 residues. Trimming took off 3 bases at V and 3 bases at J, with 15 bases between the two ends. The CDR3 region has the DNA TGTGCCAGCAGTTTCGAGGGGCAGGGGGGCTACGAGCAGTACTTC. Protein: CASSFEGQGGYEQYF.

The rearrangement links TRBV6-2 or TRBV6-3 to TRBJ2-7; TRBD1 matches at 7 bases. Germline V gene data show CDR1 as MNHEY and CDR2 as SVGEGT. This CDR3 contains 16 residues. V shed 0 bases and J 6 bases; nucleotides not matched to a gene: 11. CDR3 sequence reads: CASSYSTKKQGFEQYF. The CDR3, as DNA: TGTGCCAGCAGTTACTCCACTAAAAAACAGGGGTTCGAGCAGTACTTC.

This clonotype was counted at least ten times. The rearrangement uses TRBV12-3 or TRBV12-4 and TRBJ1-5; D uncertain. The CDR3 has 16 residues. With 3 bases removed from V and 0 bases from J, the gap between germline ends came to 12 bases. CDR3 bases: TGTGCCAGCAGTTTCGTACGGGCGGATAGCAATCAGCCCCAGCATTTT. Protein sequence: CASSFVRADSNQPQHF.

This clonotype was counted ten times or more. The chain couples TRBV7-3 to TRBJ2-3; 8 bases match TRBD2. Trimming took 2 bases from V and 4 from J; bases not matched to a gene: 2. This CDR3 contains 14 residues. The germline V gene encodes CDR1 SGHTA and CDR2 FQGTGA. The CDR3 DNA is TGTGCCAGCAGCTTAGTCGGGGGGGCAGATACGCAGTATTTT. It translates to CASSLVGGADTQYF.

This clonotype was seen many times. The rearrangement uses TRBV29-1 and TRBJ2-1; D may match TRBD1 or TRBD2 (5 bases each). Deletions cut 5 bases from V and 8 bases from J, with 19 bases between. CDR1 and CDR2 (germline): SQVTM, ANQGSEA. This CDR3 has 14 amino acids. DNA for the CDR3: TGCAGCGTTCTAGGGACCGGGGCCGGTCATGAGCAGTTCTTC. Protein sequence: CSVLGTGAGHEQFF.

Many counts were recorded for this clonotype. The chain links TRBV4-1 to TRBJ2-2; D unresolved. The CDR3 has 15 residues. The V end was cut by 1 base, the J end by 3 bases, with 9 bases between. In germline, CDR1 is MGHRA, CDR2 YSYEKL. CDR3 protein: CASSQVSGHTGELFF. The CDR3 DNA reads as TGCGCCAGCAGCCAAGTCTCCGGACACACCGGGGAGCTGTTTTTT.